This T cell receptor beta chain was sequenced during a study of response to subunit inactivated influenza vaccine. The germline CDR1 and CDR2 sequences are SGHVS and FNYEAQ. Losses at the gene ends were 3 bases for V and 7 bases for J; bases not matched to a gene: 12. This CDR3 is built from 17 residues. TCRdb re-called the RT-PCR reads through MiXCR, storing one row per CDR3 protein. The sample lists about 780,000 distinct CDR3 sequences, about a fifth occurring once. Whole-study results and caveats: Few additional T cells are recruited per seasonal influenza vaccination, authors suggested.

A few counts support this clonotype. Antigen: not known. The sequence was collected from a man aged 50-60 years who received an inactivated influenza vaccine. The chain has TRBV7-6 and TRBJ2-1; 10 nucleotides align to TRBD1. Sequenced material: PBMCs from blood, taken more than 4 days after vaccination. This CDR3 reads CASSLGVGQGNRNEQFF. The CDR3 coding sequence is TGTGCCAGCAGCTTGGGGGTGGGACAGGGGAACCGGAATGAGCAGTTCTTC.